This T cell receptor beta chain was recovered during a study of T cells after yellow fever vaccination. Study details: Low-cell-number fractions underwent preparation using SMART-Seq v4 Ultra Low Input. Study-wide results and caveats: Bulk-population clonotypes that are abundant could appear as contaminants in FACS-sorted repertoires. Detected again after the booster were most primary-vaccination clones, at almost 97% CD4 and 88% CD8.

The CDR3 is 15 residues long. With 6 bases removed from V and 4 bases from J, the gap between germline ends came to 16 bases. Germline CDR1 is SNHLY and CDR2 is FYNNEI. A few counts support this clonotype. Its target is unknown. Template switching by 5'RACE produced TCR cDNA, adding a universal primer site and UMIs. TCRdb re-called the 5' RACE reads through MiXCR, storing one row per CDR3 protein. The table lists 340,000 or so distinct CDR3 sequences, around 12% of them singletons. The origin of this receptor is a man between 18 and 29 years old who received the YFV17D yellow fever vaccine. This material consisted of CD4+ T cells sorted from PBMCs, taken 15 days after the yellow fever booster vaccination. V gene TRBV2 combines with J gene TRBJ1-5, with TRBD1 as a possible D gene (6 bases). The CDR3 reads CASSSQGMRNQPQHF. CDR3 nucleotides: TGTGCCAGCAGCTCCCAGGGGATGAGGAATCAGCCCCAGCATTTT.